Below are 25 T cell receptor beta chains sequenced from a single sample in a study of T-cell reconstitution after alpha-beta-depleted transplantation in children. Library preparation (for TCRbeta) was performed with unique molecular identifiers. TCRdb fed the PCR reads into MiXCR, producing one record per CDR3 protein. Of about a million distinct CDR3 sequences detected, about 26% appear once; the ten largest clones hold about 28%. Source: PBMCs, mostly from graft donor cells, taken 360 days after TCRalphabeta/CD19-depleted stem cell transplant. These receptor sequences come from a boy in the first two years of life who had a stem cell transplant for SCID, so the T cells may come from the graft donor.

CDR3 nucleotides: TGTGCCAGCAGTTACCGGGACAGCCCCTCGAACACCGGGGAGCTGTTTTTT. Translated: CASSYRDSPSNTGELFF. V gene TRBV6-5 combines with J gene TRBJ2-2; TRBD1 aligns across 7 bases. The junction had 6 bases not matched to a gene; V was cut back by 2 bases and J by 0 bases. The CDR3 is made up of 17 amino acids. Germline CDR1 reads MNHEY; CDR2 reads SVGAGI.

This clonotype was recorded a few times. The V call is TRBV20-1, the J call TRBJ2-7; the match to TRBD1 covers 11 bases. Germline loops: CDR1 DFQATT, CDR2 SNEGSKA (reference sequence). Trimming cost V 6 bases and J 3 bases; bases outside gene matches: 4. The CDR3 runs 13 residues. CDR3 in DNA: TGCAGTGCCCCCGGGACAGGGGGCTACGAGCAGTACTTC. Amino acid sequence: CSAPGTGGYEQYF.

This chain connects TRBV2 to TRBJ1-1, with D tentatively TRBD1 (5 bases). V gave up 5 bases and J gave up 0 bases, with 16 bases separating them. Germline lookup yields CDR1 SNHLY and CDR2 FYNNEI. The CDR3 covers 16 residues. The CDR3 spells CASSYRRDGMNTEAFF. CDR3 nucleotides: TGTGCCAGCAGTTATAGACGGGACGGGATGAACACTGAAGCTTTCTTT.

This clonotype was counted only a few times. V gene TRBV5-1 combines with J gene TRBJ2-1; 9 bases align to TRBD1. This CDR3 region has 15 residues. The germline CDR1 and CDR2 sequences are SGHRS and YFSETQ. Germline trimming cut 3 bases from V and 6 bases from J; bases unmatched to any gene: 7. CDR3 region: CASSSDRGSINEQFF. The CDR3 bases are TGCGCCAGCAGCTCAGACAGGGGGTCGATCAATGAGCAGTTCTTC.

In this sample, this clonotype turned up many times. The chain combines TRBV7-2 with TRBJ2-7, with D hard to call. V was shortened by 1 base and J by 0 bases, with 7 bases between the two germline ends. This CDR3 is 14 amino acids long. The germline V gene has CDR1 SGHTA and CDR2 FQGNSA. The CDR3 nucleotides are TGTGCCAGCAGCTTAGATCTCGCCTCCTACGAGCAGTACTTC. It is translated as CASSLDLASYEQYF. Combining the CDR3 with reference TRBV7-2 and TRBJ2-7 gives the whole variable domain GAGVSQSPSNKVTEKGKDVELRCDPISGHTALYWYRQSLGQGLEFLIYFQGNSAPDKSGLPSDRFSAERTGGSVSTLTIQRTQQEDSAVYLCASSLDLASYEQYFGPGTRLTVT.

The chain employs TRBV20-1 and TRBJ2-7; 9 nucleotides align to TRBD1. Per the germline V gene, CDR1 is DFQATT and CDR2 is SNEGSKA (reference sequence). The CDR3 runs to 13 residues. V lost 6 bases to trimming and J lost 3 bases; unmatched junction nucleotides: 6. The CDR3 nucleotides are TGCAGTGCCACGGACAGGGGACTCTACGAGCAGTACTTC. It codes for CSATDRGLYEQYF.

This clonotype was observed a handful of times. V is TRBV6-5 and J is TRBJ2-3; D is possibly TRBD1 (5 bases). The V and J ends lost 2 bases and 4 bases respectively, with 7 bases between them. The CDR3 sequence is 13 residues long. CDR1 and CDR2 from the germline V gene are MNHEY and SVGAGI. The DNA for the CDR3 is TGTGCCAGCAGTTACACAGGCCCAGATACGCAGTATTTT. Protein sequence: CASSYTGPDTQYF.

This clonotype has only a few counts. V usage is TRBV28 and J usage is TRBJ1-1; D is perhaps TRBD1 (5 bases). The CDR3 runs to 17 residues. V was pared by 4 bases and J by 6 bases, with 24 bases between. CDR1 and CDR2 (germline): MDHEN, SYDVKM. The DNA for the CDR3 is TGTGCCAGCAGTTCCATACGCCTCGGGGGGAATCTTCCTGAAGCTTTCTTT. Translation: CASSSIRLGGNLPEAFF.

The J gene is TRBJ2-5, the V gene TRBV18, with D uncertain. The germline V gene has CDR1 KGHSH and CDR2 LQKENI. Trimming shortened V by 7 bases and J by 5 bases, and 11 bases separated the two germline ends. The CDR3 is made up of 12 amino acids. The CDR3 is CASLNGGETQYF. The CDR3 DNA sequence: TGTGCCAGCTTAAACGGTGGGGAGACCCAGTACTTC.

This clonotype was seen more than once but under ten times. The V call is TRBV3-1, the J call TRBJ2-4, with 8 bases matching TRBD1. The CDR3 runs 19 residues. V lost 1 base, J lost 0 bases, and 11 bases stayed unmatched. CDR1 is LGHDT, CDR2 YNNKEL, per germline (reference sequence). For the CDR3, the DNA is TGTGCCAGCAGCCAAGGTCCGGGACAGGCTTTATTAGCCAAAAACATTCAGTACTTC. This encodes CASSQGPGQALLAKNIQYF.

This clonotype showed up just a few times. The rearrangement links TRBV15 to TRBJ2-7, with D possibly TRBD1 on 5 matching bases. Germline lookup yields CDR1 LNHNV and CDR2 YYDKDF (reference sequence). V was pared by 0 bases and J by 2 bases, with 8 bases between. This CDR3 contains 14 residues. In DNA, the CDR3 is TGTGCCACCAGCAGAGATGGCAGGGCCTACGAGCAGTACTTC. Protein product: CATSRDGRAYEQYF. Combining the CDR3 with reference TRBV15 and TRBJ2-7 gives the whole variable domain DAMVIQNPRYQVTQFGKPVTLSCSQTLNHNVMYWYQQKSSQAPKLLFHYYDKDFNNEADTPDNFQSRRPNTSFCFLDIRSPGLGDTAMYLCATSRDGRAYEQYFGPGTRLTVT.

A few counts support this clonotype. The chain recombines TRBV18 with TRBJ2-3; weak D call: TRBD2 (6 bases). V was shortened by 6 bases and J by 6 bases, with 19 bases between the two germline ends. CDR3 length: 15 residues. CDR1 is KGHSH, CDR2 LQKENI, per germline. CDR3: CASSPGLPPLDTQYF. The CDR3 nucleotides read TGTGCCAGCTCGCCGGGACTGCCCCCGCTGGATACGCAGTATTTT.

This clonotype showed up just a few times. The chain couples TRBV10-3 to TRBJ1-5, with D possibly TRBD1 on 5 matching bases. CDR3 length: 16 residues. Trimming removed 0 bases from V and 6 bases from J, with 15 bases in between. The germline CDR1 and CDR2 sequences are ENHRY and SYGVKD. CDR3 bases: TGTGCCATCAGTGAGTCGCTGGCTCTTGGGGGTCAGCCCCAGCATTTT. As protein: CAISESLALGGQPQHF.

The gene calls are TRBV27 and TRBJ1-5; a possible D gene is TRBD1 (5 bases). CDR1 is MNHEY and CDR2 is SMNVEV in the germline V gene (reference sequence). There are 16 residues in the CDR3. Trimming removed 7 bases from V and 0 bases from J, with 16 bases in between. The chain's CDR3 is CASMMNRQLSNQPQHF. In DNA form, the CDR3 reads TGTGCCAGCATGATGAACCGACAGCTTAGCAATCAGCCCCAGCATTTT.

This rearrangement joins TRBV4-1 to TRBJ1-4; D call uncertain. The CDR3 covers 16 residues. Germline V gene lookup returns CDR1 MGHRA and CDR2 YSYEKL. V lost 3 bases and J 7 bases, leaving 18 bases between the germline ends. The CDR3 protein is CASSHLQGNTGEKLFF. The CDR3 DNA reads TGCGCCAGCAGCCATTTACAAGGAAACACGGGTGAAAAACTGTTTTTT.

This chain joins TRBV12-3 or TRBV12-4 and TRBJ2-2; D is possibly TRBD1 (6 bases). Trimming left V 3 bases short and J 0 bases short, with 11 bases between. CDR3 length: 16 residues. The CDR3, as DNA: TGTGCCAGCAGTTTCGGGGACACACCGAACACCGGGGAGCTGTTTTTT. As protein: CASSFGDTPNTGELFF.

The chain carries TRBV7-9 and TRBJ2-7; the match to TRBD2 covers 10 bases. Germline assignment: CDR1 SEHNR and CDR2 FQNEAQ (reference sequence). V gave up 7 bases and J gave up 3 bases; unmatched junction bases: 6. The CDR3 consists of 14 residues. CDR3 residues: CASTEAGGIYEQYF. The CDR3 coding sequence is TGTGCCAGCACCGAAGCGGGGGGGATCTACGAGCAGTACTTC.

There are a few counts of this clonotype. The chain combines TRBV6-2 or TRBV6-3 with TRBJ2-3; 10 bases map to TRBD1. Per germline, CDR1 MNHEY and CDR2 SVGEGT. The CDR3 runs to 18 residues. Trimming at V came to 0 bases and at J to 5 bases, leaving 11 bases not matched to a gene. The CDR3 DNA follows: TGTGCCAGCAGTTACTCAGGGACGACAGGGGGCTTTTTAGATACGCAGTATTTT. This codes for CASSYSGTTGGFLDTQYF.

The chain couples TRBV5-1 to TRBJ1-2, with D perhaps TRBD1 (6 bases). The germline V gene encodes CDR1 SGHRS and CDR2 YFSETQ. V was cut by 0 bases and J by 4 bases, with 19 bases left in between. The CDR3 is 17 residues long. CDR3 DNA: TGCGCCAGCAGCTTGGAAGGATTCCGGGACAACTCCTATGGCTACACCTTC. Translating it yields CASSLEGFRDNSYGYTF.

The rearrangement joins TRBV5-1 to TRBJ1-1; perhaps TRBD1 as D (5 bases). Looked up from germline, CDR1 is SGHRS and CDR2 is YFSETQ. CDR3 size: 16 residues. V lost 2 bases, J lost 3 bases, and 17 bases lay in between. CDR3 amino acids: CASSLPRGLGDTEAFF. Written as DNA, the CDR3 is TGCGCCAGCAGCTTACCGAGGGGTCTAGGGGACACTGAAGCTTTCTTT.

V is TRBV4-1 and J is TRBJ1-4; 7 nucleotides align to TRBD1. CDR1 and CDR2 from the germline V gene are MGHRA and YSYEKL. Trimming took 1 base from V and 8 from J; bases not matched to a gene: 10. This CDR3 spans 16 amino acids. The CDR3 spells CASSQASQGLREKLFF. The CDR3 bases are TGCGCCAGCAGCCAAGCCTCACAGGGGTTGAGAGAAAAACTGTTTTTT.

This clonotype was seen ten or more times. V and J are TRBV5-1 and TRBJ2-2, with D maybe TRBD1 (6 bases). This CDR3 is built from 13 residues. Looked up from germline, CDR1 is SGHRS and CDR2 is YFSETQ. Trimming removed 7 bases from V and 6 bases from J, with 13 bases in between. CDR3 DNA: TGCGCCAGCTGCCTACAGGGATCCGGGGAGCTGTTTTTT. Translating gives CASCLQGSGELFF. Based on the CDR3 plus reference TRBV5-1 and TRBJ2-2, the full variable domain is KAGVTQTPRYLIKTRGQQVTLSCSPISGHRSVSWYQQTPGQGLQFLFEYFSETQRNKGNFPGRFSGRQFSNSRSEMNVSTLELGDSALYLCASCLQGSGELFFGEGSRLTVL.

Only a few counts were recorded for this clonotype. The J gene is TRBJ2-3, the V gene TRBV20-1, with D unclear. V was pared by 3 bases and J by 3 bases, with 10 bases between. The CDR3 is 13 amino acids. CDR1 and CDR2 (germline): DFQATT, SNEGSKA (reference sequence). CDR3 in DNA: TGCAGTGCTAGGCCAGCTATGACAGATACGCAGTATTTT. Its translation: CSARPAMTDTQYF.

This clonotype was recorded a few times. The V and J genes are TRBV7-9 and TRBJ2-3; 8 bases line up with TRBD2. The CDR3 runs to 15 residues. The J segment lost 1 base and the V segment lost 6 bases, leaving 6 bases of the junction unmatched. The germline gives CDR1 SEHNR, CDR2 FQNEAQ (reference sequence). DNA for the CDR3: TGTGCCAGCAGTTTTCTTAGCGGGGGCACAGATACGCAGTATTTT. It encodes CASSFLSGGTDTQYF. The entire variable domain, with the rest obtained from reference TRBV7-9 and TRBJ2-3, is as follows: DTGVSQNPRHKITKRGQNVTFRCDPISEHNRLYWYRQTLGQGPEFLTYFQNEAQLEKSRLLSDRFSAERPKGSFSTLEIQRTEQGDSAMYLCASSFLSGGTDTQYFGPGTRLTVL.

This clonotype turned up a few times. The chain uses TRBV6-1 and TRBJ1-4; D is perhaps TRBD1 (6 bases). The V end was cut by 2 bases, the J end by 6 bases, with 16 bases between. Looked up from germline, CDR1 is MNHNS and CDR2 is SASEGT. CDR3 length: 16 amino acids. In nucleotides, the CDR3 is TGTGCCAGCAGTGAACCCATATACAGGGTGGATGAAAAACTGTTTTTT. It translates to CASSEPIYRVDEKLFF.